A selection of T cell receptor beta chains follows, all from one sample in a study of T cell responses to AZD1222 COVID-19 vaccine. The repertoire was sequenced with immunoSEQ multiplex PCR; TCRdb's copy has only in-frame clones and lacks some. Of 140,000 to 150,000 clones in the sample, around 93% were seen once. Sequences were derived from peripheral blood, sampled 28 days after the second AZD1222 dose. The receptor source for this set is an adult who received the AZD1222 COVID-19 vaccine. CDR3s include the opening cysteine and the closing phenylalanine or tryptophan. D genes are given only for firm matches. Where a row states a size, it is once, few, many or the class of an expanded clone; other rows omit it.

>TRBV19|TRBJ1-6|-|-
TGTGCCAGCCGACGGGACACCACCCTCTATTCACCCCTCCACTTT
CASRRDTTLYSPLHF
>TRBV19|TRBJ1-2|-|-
TGTGCCAGTAGCTTAACGGTGGGCAGGGGAGACTATGGCTACACCTTC
CASSLTVGRGDYGYTF
>TRBV27|TRBJ2-7|-|-
TGTGCCAGCAGTTTACAATTTCCGAGCTCCTACGAGCAGTATTTC
CASSLQFPSSYEQYF
>TRBV29-1|TRBJ2-1|TRBD2|-
TGCAGCGTTGAGGGACTAGCGGGACTTTACAATGAGCAGTTCTTC
CSVEGLAGLYNEQFF
>TRBV29-1|TRBJ2-7|-|-
TGCAGCGTTCTGGTCGGGCCCTACGAGCAGTACTTC
CSVLVGPYEQYF
>TRBV24-1|TRBJ1-2|TRBD1|-
TGTGCCACCAGTGATAAGGGACAGCCTTATGGCTACACCTTC
CATSDKGQPYGYTF
>TRBV3-1/TRBV3-2|TRBJ2-1|-|-
TGTGCCAGCAGTCCAAGACCGGGGTTGCGGTTGAGCTCCTACAATGAGCAGTTCTTC
CASSPRPGLRLSSYNEQFF
>TRBV10-3|TRBJ1-1|TRBD1|-
TGTGCCATCAGGGAAAACAACAGGGGTAGGGAAACTGAAGCTTTCTTT
CAIRENNRGRETEAFF
>TRBV28|TRBJ2-1|-|-
TGTGCCAGCAGTTCACCACCAAGGCAGCCAGTCGGTGAGCAGTTCTTC
CASSSPPRQPVGEQFF
>TRBV28|TRBJ2-7|TRBD2|-
TGTGCCAGCGGCGCGCGGACTAGCGTCTACGAGCAGTACTTC
CASGARTSVYEQYF
>TRBV10-3|TRBJ1-1|-|-
TGTGCCATCAGTGACCGGGCCGGGAGAGGCGAAGCTTTCTTT
CAISDRAGRGEAFF
>TRBV6-2/TRBV6-3|TRBJ2-7|-|-
TGTGCCAGCAGTTCTACCGGGAGACCCGACGAGCAGTACTTC
CASSSTGRPDEQYF
>TRBV27|TRBJ1-1|-|once
TGTGCCAGCAGTTTATCTCCGGATACTGAAGCTTTCTTT
CASSLSPDTEAFF
>TRBV7-2|TRBJ2-7|TRBD1|-
TGTGCCAGCAGCTTAGGGGCCGGGACAGTCTACGAGCAGTACTTC
CASSLGAGTVYEQYF
>TRBV7-2|TRBJ1-3|-|-
TGTGCCAGCAGCCCCACGGGGGGGCCGAGAAACACCATATATTTT
CASSPTGGPRNTIYF
>TRBV19|TRBJ2-1|-|-
TGTGCCAGTAGGGAAATGCGGGAACAAGTGGGGAGCTCCTACAATGAGCAGTTCTTC
CASREMREQVGSSYNEQFF
>TRBV5-1|TRBJ2-7|TRBD1|-
TGCGCCAGCAGCTCGGGACAGGGATTAAGGGACGAGCAGTACTTC
CASSSGQGLRDEQYF
>TRBV6-2/TRBV6-3|TRBJ2-5|TRBD1|-
TGTGCCAGCAGCCGTGGACAGGGGGTGATCGAGACCCAGTACTTC
CASSRGQGVIETQYF
>TRBV21-1|TRBJ1-5|-|-
TGTGCCAGCAGCAAAGTTAGGATGACAGGGAGCAATCAGCCCCAGCATTTT
CASSKVRMTGSNQPQHF
>TRBV3-1/TRBV3-2|TRBJ1-6|TRBD1|once
TGTGCCAGCAGCCTTATGGGGACAGCCAATTCACCCCTCCACTTT
CASSLMGTANSPLHF
>TRBV7-7|TRBJ2-1|-|-
TGTGCCAGCAGCTTAGGTCAGAGGAATGAGCAGTTCTTC
CASSLGQRNEQFF
>TRBV5-4|TRBJ1-2|-|once
TGTGCCAGCAGCCTCACCGGGACCAACTATGGCTACACCTTC
CASSLTGTNYGYTF
>TRBV4-3|TRBJ2-1|TRBD2|-
TGCGCCAGCAGCCAGGATCGGCGCGGGGTGGCGGGAGTATACAATGAGCAGTTCTTC
CASSQDRRGVAGVYNEQFF
>TRBV28|TRBJ1-1|-|-
TGTGCCAGCAGACTCGATTATAACACTGAAGCTTTCTTT
CASRLDYNTEAFF
>TRBV7-9|TRBJ2-3|TRBD2|-
TGTGCCAGCAGCTTGAGTAGAAACACCGGGAGGGATACGCAGTATTTT
CASSLSRNTGRDTQYF
>TRBV6-1|TRBJ1-1|-|-
TGTGCCAGCAGTGAGCGAAGGGGAGACACTGAAGCTTTCTTT
CASSERRGDTEAFF
>TRBV5-4|TRBJ1-2|-|-
TGTGCCAGCAGCCGCCCAAGGGACGATGGCTACACCTTC
CASSRPRDDGYTF
>TRBV6-5|TRBJ2-1|TRBD1|-
TGTGCCAGCAGTCCCTACAGGGGGCTTAACAATGAGCAGTTCTTC
CASSPYRGLNNEQFF
>TRBV9|TRBJ2-2|TRBD1|-
TGTGCCAGCAGCGCCCAGACAGGGGGAAGGACCGGGGAGCTGTTTTTT
CASSAQTGGRTGELFF
>TRBV11-2|TRBJ1-6|-|-
TGTGCCAGCAGCTTAGGAGGTTCACCCCTCCACTTT
CASSLGGSPLHF
>TRBV11-3|TRBJ1-2|-|-
TGTGCCAGCAGCCTGGGGCCCCACACCTTC
CASSLGPHTF
>TRBV7-2|TRBJ2-7|-|few
TGTGCCAGCAGCTTGGGCAGGGCCCCTCTCGAGCAGTACTTC
CASSLGRAPLEQYF
>TRBV7-9|TRBJ1-1|TRBD1|-
TGTGCCAGCAGCTTTGGGACAGGGAGGAACACTGAAGCTTTCTTT
CASSFGTGRNTEAFF
>TRBV19|TRBJ2-1|TRBD2|once
TGTGCCAGTAGGCGCACAGGCAGGTGGGTAGCGGGAGGGCCTGGGGCCTACAATGAGCAGTTCTTC
CASRRTGRWVAGGPGAYNEQFF
>TRBV6-5|TRBJ1-6|-|-
TGTGCCAGCAGCCCCAGGAGGGCCGGTAATTCACCCCTCCACTTT
CASSPRRAGNSPLHF
>TRBV7-3|TRBJ2-3|-|-
TGTGCCAGCAGCTTAGCCCCCCAGGGGAATACGCAGTATTTT
CASSLAPQGNTQYF
>TRBV3-1/TRBV3-2|TRBJ2-7|-|-
TGTGCCAGCAGCCAAGAATCCGGGCAGTACTTC
CASSQESGQYF